One T cell receptor (beta chain) is described in this entry. What it binds is unknown. Produced via immunoSEQ multiplex PCR; TCRdb's table is partial and in-frame only. The sample lists some 15,000 clones, about 88% occurring once. This sample stems from a study of PD-1 blockade in classical Hodgkin lymphoma. Study-level results: Patients who initiated nivolumab within 1 year of ASCT were excluded. Partial responders and progressors had significantly lower baseline TCR diversity.

Time point here: cycle 4 day 1 (C4D1), after more than five weeks of nivolumab. Relapse after autologous stem cell transplantation occurred in every patient, and brentuximab vedotin exposure varied. Thawed PBMCs yielded CD4+ T cells through magnetic negative selection. The J segment lost 7 bases and the V segment lost 3 bases, leaving 7 bases of the junction unmatched. The CDR3 is made up of 13 amino acids. From germline, CDR1 is GTSNPN and CDR2 SVGIG (reference sequence). The specimen comprised CD4+ T cells from blood, sampled before the fourth cycle of nivolumab. The chain has TRBV30 and TRBJ1-2; 8 nucleotides agree with TRBD1. This TCR was recovered from a human donor with classical Hodgkin lymphoma. The CDR3 loop is CAWSRQGLIGYTF. CDR3 sequence (DNA): TGTGCCTGGAGCCGACAGGGGTTGATTGGCTACACCTTC.